Listed below are T cell receptor beta chains from one sample, sequenced in a study of blood T cell repertoires in COVID-19. The assay was immunoSEQ multiplex PCR, and TCRdb's table has in-frame clones only and misses some. The data contain about 230,000 clones, approximately 90% of them singletons. Material for sequencing was peripheral blood. Receptors originate from a man aged 50-59 years with COVID-19, enrolled during active disease. CDR3s include the opening cysteine and the closing phenylalanine or tryptophan. The order of the fields is clone size, V gene, J gene, D gene, CDR3 DNA, CDR3 protein. The D gene is left open where the match is weak. Some rows mark clone size as missing; the rest say once, few, many or name a class of expanded clone.

size: NA; V: TRBV6-6; J: TRBJ1-2; D: NA; DNA: TGTGCCAGCAGTTATGGGGAGGGACATGGCTACACCTTC; CDR3: CASSYGEGHGYTF
size: NA; V: TRBV30; J: TRBJ2-2; D: NA; DNA: TGTGCCTGGAGTATTTGGGGGCAGGGCACCGGGGAGCTGTTTTTT; CDR3: CAWSIWGQGTGELFF
size: NA; V: TRBV5-1; J: TRBJ2-3; D: TRBD2; DNA: TGCGCCAGCAGCTTACGGGGGGGCGGTACAGATACGCAGTATTTT; CDR3: CASSLRGGGTDTQYF
size: NA; V: TRBV11-2; J: TRBJ2-2; D: NA; DNA: TGTGCCAGCAGCTTAAGGGACACCGAAGGATACACCGGGGAGCTGTTTTTT; CDR3: CASSLRDTEGYTGELFF
size: NA; V: TRBV7-7; J: TRBJ2-7; D: TRBD1; DNA: TGTGCTAGCAATTACAGGGACAGGGGCGAGCAGTACTTC; CDR3: CASNYRDRGEQYF
size: NA; V: TRBV2; J: TRBJ2-7; D: NA; DNA: TGTGCCAGCAACCGGGACATTTCCTACGAGCAGTACTTC; CDR3: CASNRDISYEQYF
size: NA; V: TRBV3-1/TRBV3-2; J: TRBJ2-3; D: NA; DNA: TGTGCCAGCAGCCAAGAACTGTTAAGCACAGATACGCAGTATTTT; CDR3: CASSQELLSTDTQYF
size: once; V: TRBV24-1; J: TRBJ2-5; D: NA; DNA: TGTGCCACCAGTGATTTGATGGACAGACGGGAGACCCAGTACTTC; CDR3: CATSDLMDRRETQYF
size: NA; V: TRBV24-1; J: TRBJ2-3; D: NA; DNA: TGTGCCACCGCGGGACTCAGCACAGATACGCAGTATTTT; CDR3: CATAGLSTDTQYF
size: NA; V: TRBV6-2/TRBV6-3; J: TRBJ2-7; D: TRBD2; DNA: TGTGCCAGCAGTTACTGGGCTAGCGGGTACGAGCAGTACTTC; CDR3: CASSYWASGYEQYF
size: NA; V: TRBV19; J: TRBJ2-1; D: TRBD1; DNA: TGTGCCAGTACCTCAGTCGTCAGGGGGCGAAATGAGCAGTTCTTC; CDR3: CASTSVVRGRNEQFF
size: NA; V: TRBV14; J: TRBJ1-1; D: NA; DNA: TGTGCCAGCAGCCAAGATCTGAGGAGAGGTGAAGCTTTCTTT; CDR3: CASSQDLRRGEAFF
size: NA; V: TRBV5-5; J: TRBJ1-5; D: NA; DNA: TGTGCCAGCAGCTTGTCAGACAATCAGCCCCAGCATTTT; CDR3: CASSLSDNQPQHF
size: NA; V: TRBV7-2; J: TRBJ2-2; D: TRBD1; DNA: TGTGCCAGCAAGGGACAGGGGGCGAACACCGGGGAGCTGTTTTTT; CDR3: CASKGQGANTGELFF
size: few; V: TRBV12-3/TRBV12-4; J: TRBJ1-1; D: TRBD1; DNA: TGTGCCAGCGGGACAGGAAGCACTGAAGCTTTCTTT; CDR3: CASGTGSTEAFF
size: NA; V: TRBV18; J: TRBJ1-1; D: TRBD1; DNA: TGTGCCAGCTCACCACTGACAGGGGAAACTGAAGCTTTCTTT; CDR3: CASSPLTGETEAFF
size: NA; V: TRBV5-4; J: TRBJ2-3; D: NA; DNA: TGTGCCAGCAGCACCGAGCGGGCCACAGATACGCAGTATTTT; CDR3: CASSTERATDTQYF
size: NA; V: TRBV25-1; J: TRBJ2-2; D: TRBD1; DNA: TGTGCCAGCAGTCGACAGGGCAACACCGGGGAGCTGTTTTTT; CDR3: CASSRQGNTGELFF